This paragraph reports one T cell receptor (beta chain). The sample comes from a study of blood T cell repertoires in COVID-19. About the study: The analysed material was cDNA or gDNA that came from T cells, B-cell-depleted T cells, or PBMCs.

Repertoires were generated with immunoSEQ multiplex PCR, while TCRdb's copy carries only in-frame clones and drops some. The data show about 230,000 clones, 80% to 90% seen once. The CDR3 sequence is 17 residues long. Unmatched junction bases numbered 11, after V lost 5 bases and J lost 4 bases. Germline CDR1 SGHTA, CDR2 FQGNSA. This chain connects TRBV7-2 to TRBJ1-2; 12 nucleotides line up with TRBD1. The sequencing input was peripheral blood. This TCR was sampled from a woman aged 40 to 50 who had recovered from COVID-19. The CDR3 is CASSPGTGGASSYGYTF. Here the CDR3 DNA reads TGTGCCAGCAGCCCCGGGACAGGGGGCGCCTCTAGCTATGGCTACACCTTC.